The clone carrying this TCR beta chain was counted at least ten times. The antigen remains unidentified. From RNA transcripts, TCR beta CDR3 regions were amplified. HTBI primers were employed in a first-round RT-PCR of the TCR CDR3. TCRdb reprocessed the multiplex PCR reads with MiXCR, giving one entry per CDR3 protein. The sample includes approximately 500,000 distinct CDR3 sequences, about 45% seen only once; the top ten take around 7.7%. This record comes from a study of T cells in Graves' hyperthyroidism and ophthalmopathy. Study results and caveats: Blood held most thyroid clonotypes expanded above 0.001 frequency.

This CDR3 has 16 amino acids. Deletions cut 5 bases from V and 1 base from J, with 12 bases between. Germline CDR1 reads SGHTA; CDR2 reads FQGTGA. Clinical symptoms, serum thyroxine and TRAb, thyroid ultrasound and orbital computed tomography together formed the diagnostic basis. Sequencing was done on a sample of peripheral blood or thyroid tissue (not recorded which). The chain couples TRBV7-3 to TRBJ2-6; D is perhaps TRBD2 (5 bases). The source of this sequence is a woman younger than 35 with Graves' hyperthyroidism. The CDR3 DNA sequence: TGTGCCAGCAGCCCACCCTCGGGGTCTGGGGCCAACGTCCTGACTTTC. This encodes CASSPPSGSGANVLTF.